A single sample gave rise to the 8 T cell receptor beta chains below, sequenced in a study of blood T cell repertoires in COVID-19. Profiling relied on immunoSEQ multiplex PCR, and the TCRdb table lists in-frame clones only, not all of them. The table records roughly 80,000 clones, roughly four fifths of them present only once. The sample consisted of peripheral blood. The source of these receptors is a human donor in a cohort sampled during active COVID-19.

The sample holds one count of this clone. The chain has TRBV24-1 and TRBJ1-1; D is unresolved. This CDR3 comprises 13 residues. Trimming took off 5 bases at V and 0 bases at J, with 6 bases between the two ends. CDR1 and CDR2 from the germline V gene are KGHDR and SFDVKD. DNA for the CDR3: TGTGCCACCAGTGGGCGGTTGAACACTGAAGCTTTCTTT. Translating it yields CATSGRLNTEAFF.

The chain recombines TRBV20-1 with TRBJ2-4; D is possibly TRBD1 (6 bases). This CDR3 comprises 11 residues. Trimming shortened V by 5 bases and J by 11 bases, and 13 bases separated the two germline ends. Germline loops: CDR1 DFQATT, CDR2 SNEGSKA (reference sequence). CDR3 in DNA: TGCAGTGCTCTCCGGGACAATCTTCAGTACTTC. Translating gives CSALRDNLQYF.

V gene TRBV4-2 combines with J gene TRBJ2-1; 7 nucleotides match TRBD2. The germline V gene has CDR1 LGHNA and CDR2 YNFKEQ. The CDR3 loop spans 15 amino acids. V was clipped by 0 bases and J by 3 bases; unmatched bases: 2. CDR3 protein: CASSQDQRGYNEQFF. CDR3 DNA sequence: TGTGCCAGCAGCCAAGATCAGCGGGGCTACAATGAGCAGTTCTTC.

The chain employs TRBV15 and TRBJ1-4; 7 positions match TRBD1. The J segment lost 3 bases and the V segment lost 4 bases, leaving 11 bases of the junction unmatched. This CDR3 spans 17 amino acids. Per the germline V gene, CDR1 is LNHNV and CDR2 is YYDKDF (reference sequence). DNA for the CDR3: TGTGCCACCAGCACGGTCGATAGGGACAGAGCTAATGAAAAACTGTTTTTT. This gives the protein CATSTVDRDRANEKLFF. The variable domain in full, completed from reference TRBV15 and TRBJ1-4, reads DAMVIQNPRYQVTQFGKPVTLSCSQTLNHNVMYWYQQKSSQAPKLLFHYYDKDFNNEADTPDNFQSRRPNTSFCFLDIRSPGLGDTAMYLCATSTVDRDRANEKLFFGSGTQLSVL.

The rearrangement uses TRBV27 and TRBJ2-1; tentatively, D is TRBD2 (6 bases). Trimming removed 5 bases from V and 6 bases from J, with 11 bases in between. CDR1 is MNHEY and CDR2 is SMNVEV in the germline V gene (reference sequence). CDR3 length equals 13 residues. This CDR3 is CASSTGTFNEQFF. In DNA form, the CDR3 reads TGTGCCAGCAGTACCGGGACTTTCAATGAGCAGTTCTTC.

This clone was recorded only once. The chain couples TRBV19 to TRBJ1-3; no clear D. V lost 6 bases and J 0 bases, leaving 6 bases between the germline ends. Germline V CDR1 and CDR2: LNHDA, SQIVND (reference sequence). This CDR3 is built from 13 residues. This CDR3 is CASRQNSGNTIYF. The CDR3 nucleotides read TGTGCCAGTAGGCAGAACTCTGGAAACACCATATATTTT.

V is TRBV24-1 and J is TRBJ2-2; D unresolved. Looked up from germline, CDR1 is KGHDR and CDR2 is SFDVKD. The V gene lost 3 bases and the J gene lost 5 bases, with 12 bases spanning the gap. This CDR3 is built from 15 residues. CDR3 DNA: TGTGCCACCAGTGATGGCCAGACACTTACCGGGGAGCTGTTTTTT. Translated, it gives CATSDGQTLTGELFF.

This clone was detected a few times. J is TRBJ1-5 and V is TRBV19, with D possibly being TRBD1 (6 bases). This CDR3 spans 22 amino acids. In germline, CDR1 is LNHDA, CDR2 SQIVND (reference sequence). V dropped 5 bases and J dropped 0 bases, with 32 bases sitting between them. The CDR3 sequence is CASSYEPDPAGQSIYSNQPQHF. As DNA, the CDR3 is TGTGCCAGTAGTTACGAACCCGACCCGGCTGGACAGAGCATTTATAGCAATCAGCCCCAGCATTTT.